These 2 T cell receptor beta chains originate from one sample sequenced in a study of PD-1 blockade in classical Hodgkin lymphoma (TCRdb year 2020). The method behind the library was the immunoSEQ multiplex PCR assay. TCRdb retrieved this table from immuneACCESS and kept in-frame rearrangements only. Not all clones are present; in checked studies, unresolved V genes account for under half, and no reason is known for the remainder. The sample records around 20,000 clones, around 82% of which are singletons. The top ten constitute 22% of the sample. The intended sense of this specimen's time point label: cycle 4 day 1 (C4D1), after around six weeks of nivolumab. Every trial patient had relapsed following autologous stem cell transplantation, and prior brentuximab vedotin exposure was what differed among cohorts A, B and C. Sequenced here: peripheral blood mononuclear cells (PBMCs), sampled before the fourth cycle of nivolumab. These receptors all stem from a human donor with classical Hodgkin lymphoma.

DNA for the CDR3: TGTGCCAGCAGTTGGGTGTCAAGCACAGATACGCAGTATTTT. Protein: CASSWVSSTDTQYF. V is TRBV6-5 and J is TRBJ2-3; D gene unclear. The CDR3 runs to 14 residues. The V gene lost 4 bases and the J gene lost 0 bases, with 8 bases spanning the gap. Looked up from germline, CDR1 is MNHEY and CDR2 is SVGAGI.

V and J are TRBV27 and TRBJ2-2, with 9 positions matching TRBD2. Trimming cost V 1 base and J 0 bases; bases outside gene matches: 9. The CDR3 runs 19 residues. Looked up from germline, CDR1 is MNHEY and CDR2 is SMNVEV (reference sequence). In DNA form, the CDR3 reads TGTGCCAGCAGTTTATTCGCGGCTAGCGGGGCCCCGAACACCGGGGAGCTGTTTTTT. Its translation: CASSLFAASGAPNTGELFF.